The rows below give T cell receptor beta chains drawn from one sample of a study of blood T cell repertoires in COVID-19. TCRdb's table, derived via immunoSEQ multiplex PCR, lists solely in-frame clones and lacks some. The repertoire holds about 210,000 clones, with approximately 75% as singletons. Sequenced material: PBMCs or T cells enriched from blood (not recorded which). These receptors were collected from a man in his forties who had recovered from COVID-19. CDR3s include the opening cysteine and the closing phenylalanine or tryptophan. Each record gives: clone size, D gene, V gene, J gene, CDR3 protein, CDR3 DNA. D genes are given only for firm matches. Clone size is not always given. Where it is, it says once, few, many or a class for expanded clones.

clone size: .; D gene: .; V gene: TRBV6-5; J gene: TRBJ1-2; CDR3 protein: CASSLTENYGYTF; CDR3 DNA: TGTGCCAGCAGTTTGACAGAAAACTATGGCTACACCTTC
clone size: .; D gene: .; V gene: TRBV4-1; J gene: TRBJ1-1; CDR3 protein: CASSHSGTEAFF; CDR3 DNA: TGCGCCAGCAGCCATTCAGGGACTGAAGCTTTCTTT
clone size: .; D gene: .; V gene: TRBV20-1; J gene: TRBJ1-1; CDR3 protein: CSASSGLEAFF; CDR3 DNA: TGCAGTGCTAGTTCAGGGCTAGAAGCTTTCTTT
clone size: .; D gene: .; V gene: TRBV9; J gene: TRBJ1-2; CDR3 protein: CASSGGGTGGTNYGYTF; CDR3 DNA: TGTGCCAGCAGCGGAGGAGGAACGGGGGGGACTAACTATGGCTACACCTTC
clone size: .; D gene: TRBD1; V gene: TRBV3-1/TRBV3-2; J gene: TRBJ2-7; CDR3 protein: CASSQGTGTGRDEQYF; CDR3 DNA: TGTGCCAGCAGCCAAGGGACCGGGACAGGGAGGGACGAGCAGTACTTC
clone size: .; D gene: .; V gene: TRBV12-5; J gene: TRBJ1-1; CDR3 protein: CASGLAREAFF; CDR3 DNA: TGTGCTAGTGGTTTGGCCAGGGAAGCTTTCTTT
clone size: .; D gene: TRBD2; V gene: TRBV28; J gene: TRBJ2-5; CDR3 protein: CASSQTSGKETQYF; CDR3 DNA: TGTGCCAGCAGCCAGACTAGCGGAAAAGAGACCCAGTACTTC
clone size: few; D gene: TRBD1; V gene: TRBV6-2/TRBV6-3; J gene: TRBJ1-5; CDR3 protein: CASTPGGRQPQHF; CDR3 DNA: TGTGCCAGCACCCCAGGGGGCCGTCAGCCCCAGCATTTT
clone size: .; D gene: .; V gene: TRBV5-1; J gene: TRBJ1-1; CDR3 protein: CASGLGGTNKNTEAFF; CDR3 DNA: TGCGCCAGCGGACTTGGTGGTACAAATAAGAACACTGAAGCTTTCTTT
clone size: .; D gene: .; V gene: TRBV11-2; J gene: TRBJ1-6; CDR3 protein: CASSGWVTTGSPLHF; CDR3 DNA: TGTGCCAGCAGCGGGTGGGTTACGACTGGTTCACCCCTCCACTTT
clone size: .; D gene: TRBD1; V gene: TRBV5-4; J gene: TRBJ2-1; CDR3 protein: CASSAGVGTEYNEQFF; CDR3 DNA: TGTGCCAGCAGCGCCGGCGTCGGGACAGAATACAATGAGCAGTTCTTC
clone size: .; D gene: TRBD1; V gene: TRBV28; J gene: TRBJ1-6; CDR3 protein: CASSLDRGASVNSPLHF; CDR3 DNA: TGTGCCAGCAGTTTGGACAGGGGGGCCTCGGTAAATTCACCCCTCCACTTT
clone size: .; D gene: TRBD1; V gene: TRBV11-2; J gene: TRBJ1-1; CDR3 protein: CASSPRTGATEAFF; CDR3 DNA: TGTGCCAGCAGCCCTCGGACAGGGGCGACTGAAGCTTTCTTT
clone size: .; D gene: .; V gene: TRBV29-1; J gene: TRBJ2-5; CDR3 protein: CSVDPGETQYF; CDR3 DNA: TGCAGCGTTGACCCGGGAGAGACCCAGTACTTC